This T cell receptor beta chain is from a study of blood T cell repertoires in COVID-19. Overall study context: From the United States, Italy and Spain came samples of acute and convalescent COVID-19. T cells, B-cell-depleted T cells, or PBMCs provided the cDNA or gDNA that served as material.

Per the authors' pipeline: The assay estimated nucleated cells by amplifying reference gene primers. Clones were read by immunoSEQ multiplex PCR, and TCRdb kept only the in-frame ones, dropping some. V and J calls and clone size are those listed in that table; D and trimming were worked out from the DNA. The sample lists roughly 99,000 clones; 81% were seen once. The CDR3 has 15 residues. Germline-derived CDR1 and CDR2 are SGHTA and FQGNSA. V lost 5 bases and J lost 2; bases outside the gene matches: 5. The clonotype originates from a woman of 80 years or more with acute or convalescent COVID-19. The sample comprised peripheral blood. The chain is built from TRBV7-2 and TRBJ1-3; 8 bases are shared with TRBD1. CDR3 protein: CASSPTQGAGNTIYF. In DNA, the CDR3 is TGTGCCAGCAGCCCCACACAGGGGGCTGGAAACACCATATATTTT.